The source of this TCR beta chain is a study of blood T cell repertoires in COVID-19. After removal of 7 bases from V and 1 base from J, the junction contained 2 bases not matched to a gene. Germline lookup yields CDR1 MNHEY and CDR2 SVGAGI. There are 13 residues in the CDR3. Study processing details: How many nucleated cells were present was estimated from reference gene primer amplification. Sequenced by immunoSEQ multiplex PCR; TCRdb stores in-frame clones only, minus some. V and J calls plus clone size are reproduced from that table; the DNA served to infer D and trimming. The top ten clones hold more than 9.5% of a sample with around 300,000 clones, approximately 83% of them seen once.

The clonotype originates from a woman aged 70-85 years with acute or convalescent COVID-19. The rearrangement uses TRBV6-5 and TRBJ2-3, with 7 bases lining up with TRBD2. The sample taken for sequencing was peripheral blood. Here the CDR3 reads CASTRGGTDTQYF. The CDR3 bases are TGTGCCAGCACCCGGGGGGGCACAGATACGCAGTATTTT.